A single T cell receptor (beta chain) is shown here with its context. Its antigen is still unknown. The sample's time point: baseline pretreatment blood. Treatment meaning: 15 Gy SBRT to primary tumor, nephrectomy 4 weeks later. Blood was sampled at baseline, 2 weeks and 4 weeks after SBRT. The patient's renal cell carcinoma had clear cell pathology. CDR3 size: 15 residues. The V and J ends lost 5 bases and 7 bases, in that order; junction bases with no gene match: 9. CDR1 and CDR2 (germline): SGHTA, FQGTGA. The data were obtained in a study of radiation and T cells in renal cell carcinoma. Overall study: Nephrectomy followed 15 Gy stereotactic body radiation by 4 weeks.

Study results and caveats: From baseline, blood top tumor clonotypes peaked at 2 weeks post-radiation.

Sequencing was performed with immunoSEQ multiplex PCR; in TCRdb, only in-frame clones are kept and a portion is missing. Of 130,000 to 150,000 clones listed, more than 70% are singletons. The sample was blood, taken from a patient whose treatment included radiotherapy and nephrectomy. The chain uses TRBV7-3 and TRBJ2-2; TRBD1 aligns across 8 bases. This clonotype was sampled from a woman aged 45-65 years with renal cell carcinoma. CDR3 region: CASSPTTGGHGELFF. Written as DNA, the CDR3 is TGTGCCAGCAGCCCAACTACAGGGGGACACGGGGAGCTGTTTTTT.